This entry lists 26 T cell receptor beta chains sequenced from one sample in a study of response to subunit inactivated influenza vaccine (dated by TCRdb to 2016 to 2019). Preparation of the library involved RT-PCR. Sequenced using an Illumina HiSeq 2500. The public reads were reprocessed in TCRdb via fastp at Q25 and MiXCR, keeping in-frame beta chains. Every entry covers one CDR3 protein and lists the most common genes and DNA from its rows. The sample table shows about 480,000 distinct CDR3 sequences, and about a tenth are seen once. The top ten constitute approximately 12% of the sample. This sample's time point label indicates: 45 days after influenza vaccine administration. The specimen comprised PBMCs from blood, sampled 40 to 50 days after vaccination. Source of these receptors: a man aged 50 to 59 who received an inactivated influenza vaccine. Donor details come from another sample of the same person, matched by shared clones.

This clonotype came up a few times. The CDR3 loop reads CASSLKGAVYEQYF. The CDR3, as DNA: TGCGCCAGCAGCTTAAAGGGAGCAGTCTACGAGCAGTACTTC. The V gene is TRBV5-1, the J gene TRBJ2-7, with D perhaps matching TRBD2 (5 bases). V lost 2 bases to trimming and J lost 3 bases, with 12 bases between them. The CDR3 consists of 14 residues. Germline V lookup: CDR1 SGHRS, CDR2 YFSETQ.

This sequence joins TRBV12-3 or TRBV12-4 and TRBJ1-5, with D perhaps matching TRBD1 (5 bases). V lost 6 bases to trimming and J lost 2 bases, with 8 bases between them. The CDR3 spans 13 residues. CDR3 loop: CASRRGGNQPQHF. The CDR3 DNA sequence: TGTGCCAGCAGGCGAGGGGGCAATCAGCCCCAGCATTTT.

This clonotype was seen many times. The chain has TRBV20-1 and TRBJ1-1; D is uncertain. CDR3 length: 12 residues. Germline loops: CDR1 DFQATT, CDR2 SNEGSKA (reference sequence). The V end was cut by 0 bases, the J end by 4 bases, with 6 bases between. The CDR3 here is CSARDPPTEAFF. In DNA, the CDR3 is TGCAGTGCTAGAGATCCACCCACTGAAGCTTTCTTT.

Many counts were recorded for this clonotype. The chain is built from TRBV7-2 and TRBJ2-7, with D possibly TRBD1 on 6 matching bases. With 5 bases removed from V and 5 bases from J, the gap between germline ends came to 10 bases. Germline V lookup: CDR1 SGHTA, CDR2 FQGNSA. The CDR3 has 12 residues. CDR3 residues: CASSPNRDEQYF. CDR3 in DNA: TGTGCCAGCAGCCCCAACAGGGACGAGCAGTACTTC.

This clonotype was counted only a few times. In DNA form, the CDR3 reads TGTGCCAGCAGTTACCGGGACAGCTACTCCACAGATACGCAGTATTTT. Residues: CASSYRDSYSTDTQYF. The rearrangement uses TRBV6-5 and TRBJ2-3, with 7 bases lining up with TRBD1. The CDR3 runs to 16 residues. The J segment lost 2 bases and the V segment lost 2 bases, leaving 7 bases of the junction unmatched. CDR1 MNHEY and CDR2 SVGAGI come from the germline V gene.

This clonotype was counted many times. The rearrangement joins TRBV4-1 to TRBJ1-6; D not certain. Trimming took 4 bases from V and 7 from J, leaving 14 bases between them. The germline V gene has CDR1 MGHRA and CDR2 YSYEKL. This CDR3 is built from 15 residues. The CDR3 nucleotides read TGCGCCAGCAGCCCGAGCTTGGTAGTAAATTCACCCCTCCACTTT. This gives the protein CASSPSLVVNSPLHF.

The sample holds a few counts of this clonotype. Written as DNA, the CDR3 is TGCGCCAGTACTGGACAGGGGGCGGGGGAGCAGTACTTC. Translation: CASTGQGAGEQYF. J is TRBJ2-7 and V is TRBV10-2, with 11 bases matching TRBD1. Per the germline V gene, CDR1 is WSHSY and CDR2 is SAAADI. The CDR3 totals 13 residues. The V segment lost 9 bases and the J segment 7 bases; nucleotides outside the gene matches: 8.

This clonotype turned up a few times. V gene TRBV5-6 combines with J gene TRBJ2-1, with D maybe TRBD2 (6 bases). With 4 bases removed from V and 4 bases from J, the gap between germline ends came to 15 bases. CDR1 SGHDT and CDR2 YYEEEE come from the germline V gene. This CDR3 spans 15 amino acids. CDR3 DNA: TGTGCCAGCAGCCCATACGGGAGCGGGTACAATGAGCAGTTCTTC. It translates to CASSPYGSGYNEQFF.

Ten or more counts support this clonotype. The J gene is TRBJ2-2, the V gene TRBV12-3 or TRBV12-4, with D perhaps TRBD1 or TRBD2 (6 bases each). The CDR3 loop spans 14 amino acids. Trimming removed 8 bases at V and 4 bases at J, with 14 bases between. This CDR3 is CASEGGSGTGELFF. In nucleotides, the CDR3 is TGTGCCAGCGAAGGGGGGTCAGGCACCGGGGAGCTGTTTTTT.

This clonotype was seen a few times. This chain uses TRBV20-1 with TRBJ1-5; the D is unclear. Trimming removed 3 bases from V and 0 bases from J, with 12 bases in between. The length of the CDR3 is 15 residues. The germline V gene has CDR1 DFQATT and CDR2 SNEGSKA (reference sequence). For the CDR3, the DNA is TGCAGTGCTAGCCGGGCCTTTTATAGCAATCAGCCCCAGCATTTT. Translation gives CSASRAFYSNQPQHF.

This clonotype came up a few times. The chain links TRBV6-1 to TRBJ2-7; D is perhaps TRBD2 (6 bases). The CDR3 is made up of 14 amino acids. The V gene lost 3 bases and the J gene lost 2 bases, with 11 bases spanning the gap. CDR1 and CDR2 from the germline V gene are MNHNS and SASEGT. In DNA, the CDR3 is TGTGCCAGCAGTGAGGGACTGATACCCTACGAGCAGTACTTC. This gives the protein CASSEGLIPYEQYF.

The chain links TRBV7-8 to TRBJ2-1; 9 bases are a match to TRBD1. Germline loops: CDR1 SGHVS, CDR2 FQNEAQ. Losses at the gene ends were 2 bases for V and 6 bases for J; bases not matched to a gene: 11. CDR3 length equals 17 residues. CDR3 in DNA: TGTGCCAGCAGCTTAACGCTACAGGGGGCGCCCCTCAATGAGCAGTTCTTC. Translation gives CASSLTLQGAPLNEQFF. The variable domain in full, with the rest retrieved from reference TRBV7-8 and TRBJ2-1, is GAGVSQSPRYKVAKRGQDVALRCDPISGHVSLFWYQQALGQGPEFLTYFQNEAQLDKSGLPSDRFFAERPEGSVSTLKIQRTQQEDSAVYLCASSLTLQGAPLNEQFFGPGTRLTVL.

This clonotype was detected ten times or more. The genes are TRBV4-3 and TRBJ1-6; D is unresolved. The CDR3 is 16 residues long. Trimming removed 3 bases from V and 7 bases from J, with 16 bases in between. Germline CDR1 and CDR2: LGHNA and YSLEER. The CDR3 region is CASSQALGSKNSPLHF. The CDR3 coding sequence is TGCGCCAGCAGCCAGGCGCTAGGGAGTAAGAATTCACCCCTCCACTTT.

This chain connects TRBV4-3 to TRBJ2-7; D perhaps matches TRBD2 (6 bases). Trimming cost V 3 bases and J 7 bases, with 22 bases left between them. The V gene's germline CDR1 is LGHNA and CDR2 YSLEER. The CDR3 contains 16 residues. CDR3 nucleotide sequence: TGCGCCAGCAGCCACTCCTCGCGGGACTTCCTGGAGGAGCAGTACTTC. Its protein product is CASSHSSRDFLEEQYF.

The rearrangement links TRBV7-2 to TRBJ2-5; the D call may be TRBD1 or TRBD2 (5 bases each). V was pared by 6 bases and J by 5 bases, with 22 bases between. Germline assignment: CDR1 SGHTA and CDR2 FQGNSA. This CDR3 is 16 amino acids long. Written as DNA, the CDR3 is TGTGCCAGCAGTCATGTTTCGGTGGGGGTTGATGAGACCCAGTACTTC. This gives the protein CASSHVSVGVDETQYF.

This clonotype was observed a few times. This rearrangement joins TRBV6-2 or TRBV6-3 to TRBJ2-1; 9 bases fit TRBD2. The V gene's germline CDR1 is MNHEY and CDR2 SVGEGT. CDR3 size: 14 residues. Germline trimming cut 4 bases from V and 7 bases from J; bases unmatched to any gene: 5. This CDR3 is CASSSSGVANEQFF. CDR3 coding DNA: TGTGCCAGCAGTTCTAGCGGGGTGGCGAATGAGCAGTTCTTC.

This chain connects TRBV20-1 to TRBJ2-7; 11 positions agree with TRBD2. Germline assignment: CDR1 DFQATT and CDR2 SNEGSKA (reference sequence). The length of the CDR3 is 15 residues. V lost 5 bases, J lost 3 bases, and 9 bases stayed unmatched. The CDR3, as DNA: TGCAGTGCTCCTATACTAGCGGGAGTTGTCTACGAGCAGTACTTC. It specifies CSAPILAGVVYEQYF.

As to this clonotype: This sequence may be a read error, since a much larger clone differs from it by one base. This chain connects TRBV29-1 to TRBJ2-1, with D possibly being TRBD2 (6 bases). Germline loops: CDR1 SQVTM, CDR2 ANQGSEA. The V end was cut by 6 bases, the J end by 9 bases, with 18 bases between. The CDR3 extends over 13 amino acids. The CDR3 is CSVFRLEGGEQFF. The DNA of the CDR3 is TGCAGCGTCTTCAGGCTAGAGGGAGGTGAGCAGTTCTTC.

This clonotype was counted between two and nine times. The CDR3 DNA reads TGCGCCAGCACAACGGGACTAGGCACAGATACGCAGTATTTT. Amino acid sequence: CASTTGLGTDTQYF. This rearrangement joins TRBV5-1 to TRBJ2-3, with TRBD2 identical over 8 bases. The CDR3 is 14 amino acids. The ends lost 6 bases at V and 1 base at J; junction bases unmatched: 4. Per the germline V gene, CDR1 is SGHRS and CDR2 is YFSETQ.

This clonotype was seen more than once but under ten times. V gene TRBV12-3 or TRBV12-4 combines with J gene TRBJ1-2; D call uncertain. The CDR3 is made up of 12 amino acids. V gave up 3 bases and J gave up 2 bases, with 4 bases separating them. CDR3 DNA: TGTGCCAGCAGTTTCGTGAACTATGGCTACACCTTC. Amino acid sequence: CASSFVNYGYTF.

A few counts support this clonotype. The rearrangement joins TRBV20-1 to TRBJ2-7; tentatively, D is TRBD2 (5 bases). Trimming left V 0 bases short and J 2 bases short, with 11 bases between. This CDR3 is built from 14 residues. Germline CDR1 DFQATT, CDR2 SNEGSKA (reference sequence). The CDR3 is CSAREGSTTYEQYF. In DNA form, the CDR3 reads TGCAGTGCTAGAGAGGGGAGCACCACCTACGAGCAGTACTTC.

The rearrangement uses TRBV6-1 and TRBJ2-1; no clear D. The V end was cut by 6 bases, the J end by 5 bases, with 17 bases between. The germline CDR1 and CDR2 sequences are MNHNS and SASEGT. This CDR3 has 15 amino acids. CDR3 sequence reads: CASRTTIQIDNEQFF. In nucleotides, the CDR3 is TGTGCCAGCAGAACGACAATCCAAATAGACAATGAGCAGTTCTTC.

The gene calls are TRBV24-1 and TRBJ2-3; D ambiguous. Germline CDR1 is KGHDR and CDR2 is SFDVKD. The CDR3 loop spans 13 amino acids. Trimming shortened V by 5 bases and J by 2 bases, and 7 bases separated the two germline ends. CDR3 protein: CATSGHPTDTQYF. The CDR3 DNA sequence: TGTGCCACCAGTGGGCACCCCACAGATACGCAGTATTTT.

Ten or more counts support this clonotype. The chain uses TRBV20-1 and TRBJ2-1; the D gene could be TRBD1 or TRBD2 (6 bases each). V lost 1 base to trimming and J lost 4 bases, with 8 bases between them. The germline CDR1 and CDR2 sequences are DFQATT and SNEGSKA (reference sequence). The CDR3 spans 13 residues. CDR3 protein: CSARAGAYNEQFF. CDR3 in DNA: TGCAGTGCTAGAGCGGGGGCGTACAATGAGCAGTTCTTC.

There are many counts of this clonotype. The rearrangement joins TRBV10-3 to TRBJ2-5; D is perhaps TRBD1 (5 bases). V was pared by 2 bases and J by 1 base, with 5 bases between. The CDR3 is 13 residues long. Germline V lookup: CDR1 ENHRY, CDR2 SYGVKD. The CDR3 loop is CAISERGQETQYF. The DNA for the CDR3 is TGTGCCATCAGTGAGAGGGGCCAAGAGACCCAGTACTTC.

The J gene is TRBJ2-6, the V gene TRBV9; no reliable D call. Germline CDR1 reads SGDLS; CDR2 reads YYNGEE. Between the trimmed V and J ends, which lost 8 bases and 4 bases, there was a span of 7 bases. The CDR3 contains 12 residues. The CDR3 DNA is TGTGCCAGTTCAACCGGGGCCAACGTCCTGACTTTC. Translation gives CASSTGANVLTF.